This T cell receptor (beta chain) was documented in a study of OX40 agonist ivuxolimab in advanced cancers. The wider study: With a range of roughly 20 to 85, age averaged roughly 60 years, and 75% to 90% were male. Previous treatment with anti-PD-1, anti-PD-L1 or anti-CTLA-4 therapy was allowed; roughly 40% had received some. Three patients responded partially, comprising one with hepatocellular carcinoma and two with cutaneous melanoma. Findings of the study overall: Researchers did not establish what antigens the expanded peripheral T cells target.

The J segment lost 6 bases and the V segment lost 4 bases, leaving 3 bases of the junction unmatched. Germline V lookup: CDR1 MNHEY, CDR2 SVGAGI. The length of the CDR3 is 14 residues. Generated by immunoSEQ multiplex PCR, the TCRdb table keeps only in-frame clones and is missing some. This sample has tens of thousands of clones, with roughly 82% found just once. Remarks on this clone: The antigen is not known.

The material sequenced was CD4+ or CD8+ T cells sorted from blood, taken in a trial of the OX40 agonist ivuxolimab. The receptor comes from an adult with an advanced solid tumor such as melanoma, head and neck, liver or kidney cancer. V gene TRBV6-5 combines with J gene TRBJ2-2, with TRBD1 matching 9 bases. In DNA, the CDR3 is TGTGCCAGCAGTTGGGGGACAGGGCCCGGGGAGCTGTTTTTT. Amino acid sequence: CASSWGTGPGELFF.